This T cell receptor (beta chain) comes out of a study of control samples from healthy donors and cancer patients. Germline CDR1 reads SEHNR; CDR2 reads FQNEAQ (reference sequence). This CDR3 has 14 amino acids. The V end was cut by 2 bases, the J end by 3 bases, with 10 bases between. This clone was seen only once. Assay used: immunoSEQ multiplex PCR; TCRdb lists only in-frame clones, some missing. There are about 150,000 clones in the sample; 90% to 95% occur only once, and more than 4.5% lies in the top ten. The chain links TRBV7-9 to TRBJ2-5; D is possibly TRBD1 (6 bases). Sequencing input: blood. The clonotype comes from a man between 18 and 35 years old in good health. The CDR3 DNA reads as TGTGCCAGCAGCTTAATTGGGACAAAAGAGACCCAGTACTTC. It translates to CASSLIGTKETQYF.